These 27 T cell receptor beta chains came from one sample sequenced in a study of a mutant IDH1 vaccine in newly diagnosed glioma. No antigen has been assigned to these receptors. Described time point: week 23, last vaccination. One vaccine dose held 300 ug of mutant IDH1 20-mer peptide and came with topical imiquimod. Clones were sequenced by immunoSEQ multiplex PCR, and TCRdb holds only the in-frame ones, with some missing. Of tens of thousands of clones listed, about three quarters are singletons. Sequenced material: PBMCs, taken from a glioma patient whose treatment included an IDH1 peptide vaccine. These receptors were collected from a man aged 50-59 years with glioma.

The genes are TRBV6-5 and TRBJ2-1; TRBD1 matches at 10 bases. The CDR3 spans 15 residues. Germline V lookup: CDR1 MNHEY, CDR2 SVGAGI. After removal of 5 bases from V and 8 bases from J, the junction contained 9 bases not matched to a gene. The CDR3 loop reads CASSRRGTGVDEQFF. For the CDR3, the DNA is TGTGCCAGCAGTCGGCGCGGGACAGGGGTTGATGAGCAGTTCTTC.

The chain uses TRBV10-3 and TRBJ2-1; the D call may be TRBD1 or TRBD2 (5 bases each). The germline V gene has CDR1 ENHRY and CDR2 SYGVKD. There are 11 residues in the CDR3. Between the trimmed V and J ends, which lost 10 bases and 14 bases, there was a span of 18 bases. The CDR3 sequence: CATRGQGEKFF. The CDR3 nucleotides read TGTGCCACCCGAGGGCAGGGCGAGAAGTTCTTC.

This chain links TRBV6-1 with TRBJ1-1; D gene uncertain. The CDR3 is 15 residues long. The V end lost 6 bases, the J end lost 6 bases, and 20 bases lay between the germline ends. CDR1 and CDR2 (germline): MNHNS, SASEGT. CDR3 amino acids: CASSDAPTIRPEAFF. CDR3 coding DNA: TGTGCCAGCAGCGACGCTCCCACAATTCGTCCTGAAGCTTTCTTT.

The chain joins TRBV7-2 to TRBJ1-5, with no clear D. CDR3 length: 15 amino acids. Germline V gives CDR1 SGHTA, CDR2 FQGNSA. V shed 5 bases and J shed 3 bases, with 14 bases lying between them. This CDR3 is CASSPARGYNQPQHF. The CDR3 nucleotides read TGTGCCAGCAGCCCCGCCCGGGGATACAATCAGCCCCAGCATTTT. The full variable domain, with the rest looked up from reference TRBV7-2 and TRBJ1-5, is GAGVSQSPSNKVTEKGKDVELRCDPISGHTALYWYRQSLGQGLEFLIYFQGNSAPDKSGLPSDRFSAERTGGSVSTLTIQRTQQEDSAVYLCASSPARGYNQPQHFGDGTRLSIL.

The rearrangement uses TRBV2 and TRBJ1-5; 8 positions match TRBD1. The CDR3 totals 15 residues. J gave up 0 bases and V 2 bases, and 0 bases lay outside the gene matches. Germline values: CDR1 SNHLY, CDR2 FYNNEI. CDR3 sequence reads: CASSEQGASNQPQHF. CDR3 DNA sequence: TGTGCCAGCAGTGAACAGGGGGCTAGCAATCAGCCCCAGCATTTT.

V is TRBV6-4 and J is TRBJ2-7; a possible D gene is TRBD2 (6 bases). The germline CDR1 and CDR2 sequences are MRHNA and SNTAGT. The CDR3 length is 13 residues. The V gene lost 1 base and the J gene lost 6 bases, with 10 bases spanning the gap. DNA of the CDR3: TGTGCCAGCAGTGACTTCCGGGGGTCCGAGCAGTACTTC. It specifies CASSDFRGSEQYF.

The chain combines TRBV29-1 with TRBJ1-2; D is ambiguous. Germline V gene sequence: CDR1 SQVTM, CDR2 ANQGSEA. The CDR3 contains 12 residues. V gave up 4 bases and J gave up 8 bases, with 14 bases separating them. The CDR3 coding sequence is TGCAGCGTTGCTATGGGGAGAGACGGCTACACCTTC. Translation: CSVAMGRDGYTF.

A single count supports this clone. The chain recombines TRBV28 with TRBJ1-5; 10 bases line up with TRBD1. With V trimmed by 6 bases and J by 3 bases, 8 bases remained unmatched. The CDR3 consists of 16 residues. From germline, CDR1 is MDHEN and CDR2 SYDVKM. The CDR3 spells CASRGGDRGANQPQHF. As DNA, the CDR3 is TGTGCCAGCAGAGGGGGGGACAGGGGTGCCAATCAGCCCCAGCATTTT.

V is TRBV10-3 and J is TRBJ2-7; D may be TRBD1 (5 bases). The CDR3 runs 15 residues. From germline, CDR1 is ENHRY and CDR2 SYGVKD. The V end was cut by 3 bases, the J end by 2 bases, with 14 bases between. The CDR3 here is CAISDVEQATYEQYF. The CDR3, as DNA: TGTGCCATCAGTGATGTGGAACAGGCCACCTACGAGCAGTACTTC.

The chain links TRBV5-1 to TRBJ2-5, with TRBD1 matching 7 bases. J was trimmed by 4 bases and V by 4 bases; bases with no gene match: 13. The CDR3 totals 16 residues. Germline V gene data show CDR1 as SGHRS and CDR2 as YFSETQ. The CDR3 loop reads CASSQRTGPRRETQYF. The CDR3 coding sequence is TGCGCCAGCAGCCAAAGGACAGGACCTCGGAGAGAGACCCAGTACTTC. The full variable domain, its missing parts supplied by reference TRBV5-1 and TRBJ2-5, is KAGVTQTPRYLIKTRGQQVTLSCSPISGHRSVSWYQQTPGQGLQFLFEYFSETQRNKGNFPGRFSGRQFSNSRSEMNVSTLELGDSALYLCASSQRTGPRRETQYFGPGTRLLVL.

The chain combines TRBV30 with TRBJ2-2; D possibly uses TRBD1 or TRBD2 (5 bases each). Trimming shortened V by 1 base and J by 6 bases, and 15 bases separated the two germline ends. Per germline, CDR1 GTSNPN and CDR2 SVGIG (reference sequence). CDR3 length: 15 residues. The CDR3 is CAWSGGRERAGELFF. The CDR3 coding sequence is TGTGCCTGGAGTGGGGGCAGGGAGAGGGCCGGGGAGCTGTTTTTT. Looking up the rest from reference TRBV30 and TRBJ2-2 gives the full variable domain: SQTIHQWPATLVQPVGSPLSLECTVEGTSNPNLYWYRQAAGRGLQLLFYSVGIGQISSEVPQNLSASRPQDRQFILSSKKLLLSDSGFYLCAWSGGRERAGELFFGEGSRLTVL.

V gene TRBV20-1 combines with J gene TRBJ1-1, with D uncertain. The CDR3 runs to 10 residues. The germline V gene encodes CDR1 DFQATT and CDR2 SNEGSKA (reference sequence). CDR3 in DNA: TGCAGCCCCAGCTGGCACGAAGCTTTCTTT. Translating gives CSPSWHEAFF.

This chain uses TRBV25-1 with TRBJ1-1; D is uncertain. Trimming stripped 7 bases from V and 1 base from J, with 7 bases between. The CDR3 extends over 12 amino acids. The germline gives CDR1 MGHDK, CDR2 SYGVNS. Here the CDR3 reads CASTAGNTEAFF. The CDR3 region has the DNA TGTGCCAGCACCGCCGGGAACACTGAAGCTTTCTTT. The full variable domain, with the rest looked up from reference TRBV25-1 and TRBJ1-1, is EADIYQTPRYLVIGTGKKITLECSQTMGHDKMYWYQQDPGMELHLIHYSYGVNSTEKGDLSSESTVSRIRTEHFPLTLESARPSHTSQYLCASTAGNTEAFFGQGTRLTVV.

CDR3 region: CASMGATAFSNEKLFF. The CDR3 DNA follows: TGTGCCAGCATGGGAGCTACAGCTTTTTCTAATGAAAAACTGTTTTTT. The chain joins TRBV2 to TRBJ1-4; D unclear. V was trimmed by 7 bases and J by 3 bases, leaving 18 bases between them. The CDR3 covers 16 residues. Germline loops: CDR1 SNHLY, CDR2 FYNNEI.

This chain joins TRBV5-1 and TRBJ1-2; no reliable D call. The V gene's germline CDR1 is SGHRS and CDR2 YFSETQ. V lost 6 bases and J lost 4, with 19 bases in between. CDR3 length: 15 amino acids. The CDR3 region is CASNLSPGVGYGYTF. The DNA of the CDR3 is TGCGCCAGCAACCTCAGTCCCGGGGTTGGCTATGGCTACACCTTC.

This clone appeared a few times. The V call is TRBV11-2, the J call TRBJ1-6, with 7 bases that match TRBD1. The germline CDR1 and CDR2 sequences are SGHAT and FQNNGV. This CDR3 has 15 residues. V dropped 4 bases and J dropped 7; count of bases not matched to a gene: 7. CDR3: CASSSQGRGNSPLHF. As DNA, the CDR3 is TGTGCCAGCAGCTCACAGGGGAGGGGGAATTCACCCCTCCACTTT.

V usage is TRBV10-1 and J usage is TRBJ2-7, with TRBD2 identical over 9 bases. The CDR3 runs 16 residues. V was clipped by 5 bases and J by 1 base; unmatched bases: 9. Germline assignment: CDR1 WNHNN and CDR2 SYGVQD (reference sequence). CDR3 residues: CASSNSGGRASYEQYF. The CDR3 DNA is TGCGCCAGCAGTAACAGCGGGGGGAGGGCATCCTACGAGCAGTACTTC.

The CDR3 reads CATRSKDTQYF. In nucleotides, the CDR3 is TGTGCCACCCGTTCGAAAGATACGCAGTATTTT. The rearrangement uses TRBV25-1 and TRBJ2-3; D uncertain. Trimming cost V 10 bases and J 5 bases, with 10 bases left between them. The CDR3 is made up of 11 amino acids. Germline CDR1 and CDR2: MGHDK and SYGVNS.

This clone is a singleton in its sample. The rearrangement joins TRBV7-2 to TRBJ2-3, with D possibly being TRBD1 or TRBD2 (7 bases each). The V gene lost 4 bases and the J gene lost 2 bases, with 16 bases spanning the gap. CDR1 and CDR2 (germline): SGHTA, FQGNSA. This CDR3 contains 16 residues. The CDR3 here is CASSWGGTDSTDTQYF. CDR3 DNA: TGTGCCAGCAGCTGGGGGGGGACAGACTCCACAGATACGCAGTATTTT.

The rearrangement uses TRBV28 and TRBJ1-4; 7 bases fit TRBD1. Trimming at V came to 5 bases and at J to 7 bases, leaving 7 bases not matched to a gene. The CDR3 is 14 amino acids. CDR1 and CDR2 (germline): MDHEN, SYDVKM. CDR3: CASSLGGAGEKLFF. CDR3 DNA sequence: TGTGCCAGCAGTCTAGGGGGCGCAGGTGAAAAACTGTTTTTT.

The genes are TRBV19 and TRBJ2-7; 9 nucleotides align to TRBD1. The ends lost 5 bases at V and 1 base at J; junction bases unmatched: 6. This CDR3 spans 15 amino acids. Germline V CDR1 and CDR2: LNHDA, SQIVND (reference sequence). As DNA, the CDR3 is TGTGCCAGTAGTGGGGGACAGGGTTTTTCCTACGAGCAGTACTTC. It is translated as CASSGGQGFSYEQYF.

This clone has only a few counts. The chain recombines TRBV19 with TRBJ2-6; D not resolved. Germline loops: CDR1 LNHDA, CDR2 SQIVND (reference sequence). V lost 5 bases, J lost 4 bases, and 6 bases lay in between. The CDR3 covers 13 residues. CDR3 sequence: CASSSGGANVLTF. DNA for the CDR3: TGTGCCAGTAGTTCGGGCGGGGCCAACGTCCTGACTTTC.

This clone was observed a handful of times. CDR3 nucleotides: TGTGCCACCAGCGTCCGCCGGGGGGAGCAGTTCTTC. Translating it yields CATSVRRGEQFF. This rearrangement joins TRBV15 to TRBJ2-1; D may be TRBD2 (6 bases). V lost 5 bases and J lost 10, with 12 bases in between. Germline CDR1 and CDR2: LNHNV and YYDKDF (reference sequence). The CDR3 runs 12 residues.

The chain is built from TRBV15 and TRBJ2-1; D is undetermined. Germline lookup yields CDR1 LNHNV and CDR2 YYDKDF (reference sequence). Trimming shortened V by 0 bases and J by 8 bases, and 11 bases separated the two germline ends. The length of the CDR3 is 14 residues. The CDR3 loop is CATSRDPSGDEQFF. The CDR3 DNA sequence: TGTGCCACCAGCAGAGATCCCTCGGGCGATGAGCAGTTCTTC. Variable domain in full (rest from reference TRBV15 and TRBJ2-1): DAMVIQNPRYQVTQFGKPVTLSCSQTLNHNVMYWYQQKSSQAPKLLFHYYDKDFNNEADTPDNFQSRRPNTSFCFLDIRSPGLGDTAMYLCATSRDPSGDEQFFGPGTRLTVL.

This clone was observed a few times. The chain is built from TRBV10-3 and TRBJ2-7; D remains unclear. The CDR3 totals 13 residues. V was shortened by 3 bases and J by 3 bases, with 9 bases between the two germline ends. The germline V gene has CDR1 ENHRY and CDR2 SYGVKD. The chain's CDR3 is CAISDNEHYEQYF. The CDR3 DNA reads TGTGCCATCAGTGACAACGAGCACTACGAGCAGTACTTC.

The chain recombines TRBV29-1 with TRBJ1-6; D is perhaps TRBD1 (5 bases). Germline V CDR1 and CDR2: SQVTM, ANQGSEA. This CDR3 has 13 residues. V lost 7 bases, J lost 8 bases, and 15 bases lay in between. The CDR3 bases are TGCAGCGCCACGGCAGGGACGGATTCACCCCTCCACTTT. This sequence encodes CSATAGTDSPLHF. Combining the CDR3 with reference TRBV29-1 and TRBJ1-6 gives the whole variable domain SAVISQKPSRDICQRGTSLTIQCQVDSQVTMMFWYRQQPGQSLTLIATANQGSEATYESGFVIDKFPISRPNLTFSTLTVSNMSPEDSSIYLCSATAGTDSPLHFGNGTRLTVT.

In its sample, this clone was seen once. The gene calls are TRBV2 and TRBJ2-5; D unresolved. The J call is uncertain, as TRBJ2-7 better fits the DNA end. The CDR3 is 11 residues long. Germline CDR1 is SNHLY and CDR2 is FYNNEI. CDR3 sequence: CASSSSYEQYF. The CDR3 nucleotides are TGTGCCAGCAGTTCTTCCTACGAGCAGTACTTC.